This is a list of T cell receptor beta chains from one sample in a study of shared clonotypes between healthy human individuals. TCRdb keeps only in-frame clones here, not all; method: immunoSEQ multiplex PCR. The repertoire holds about 2.2 million clones, with about 93% as singletons. Sequencing was done on a sample of naive CD8+ T cells from PBMCs. The origin of the receptors is a man younger than 35 in good health. Some clones in this sample may be carry-over from other donors' samples. The CDR3 runs from the conserved cysteine through the conserved F or W. A D gene is named only where the DNA matches it firmly. The listing skips clone size in some rows; elsewhere it reads once, few, many or a size class.

J,length,D,size,V,CDR3,DNA
TRBJ2-3,18,TRBD2,.,TRBV5-1,CASSLPSGLAGNTDTQYF,TGCGCCAGCAGCTTGCCATCTGGACTAGCGGGCAACACAGATACGCAGTATTTT
TRBJ1-2,16,TRBD1,once,TRBV7-2,CASSPLSSDRGYGYTF,TGTGCCAGCAGCCCGCTAAGCTCGGACAGGGGGTATGGCTACACCTTC
TRBJ1-2,16,TRBD1,.,TRBV28,CASSLGLEGAGYGYTF,TGTGCCAGCAGTTTAGGTCTGGAGGGGGCGGGCTATGGCTACACCTTC
TRBJ2-7,18,.,.,TRBV19,CASSIVSPTGPMHYEQYF,TGTGCCAGTAGTATAGTCAGTCCCACAGGACCCATGCACTACGAGCAGTACTTC
TRBJ2-3,16,TRBD2,.,TRBV27,CASSFLLAGASDTQYF,TGTGCCAGCAGTTTTTTACTAGCGGGAGCCAGTGATACGCAGTATTTT
TRBJ2-3,18,TRBD2,once,TRBV7-2,CASSLRMTGGRVADTQYF,TGTGCCAGCAGCTTAAGGATGACAGGCGGGAGGGTTGCAGATACGCAGTATTTT
TRBJ2-1,14,TRBD1,.,TRBV4-3,CASSQRQGAHEQFF,TGCGCCAGCAGCCAAAGACAGGGGGCCCATGAGCAGTTCTTC
TRBJ2-7,15,TRBD2,.,TRBV11-2,CASSLELAGRLEQYF,TGTGCCAGCAGCTTAGAACTAGCGGGTCGCCTCGAGCAGTACTTC
TRBJ2-1,15,TRBD2,.,TRBV29-1,CSVDTTSGSWNEQFF,TGCAGCGTCGATACAACTAGCGGCTCGTGGAATGAGCAGTTCTTC
TRBJ2-3,13,.,.,TRBV18,CATSSGYGDTQYF,TGTGCCACCTCGTCGGGTTACGGAGATACGCAGTATTTT
TRBJ2-1,11,TRBD2,.,TRBV29-1,CSVSAGGEQFF,TGCAGCGTTTCAGCGGGAGGTGAGCAGTTCTTC
TRBJ2-2,17,.,.,TRBV19,CASSPHYGSAGTGELFF,TGTGCCAGTAGTCCCCATTACGGTAGCGCGGGGACCGGGGAGCTGTTTTTT
TRBJ1-5,12,.,.,TRBV19,CASQEGNQPQHF,TGTGCCAGCCAGGAGGGTAATCAGCCCCAGCATTTT
TRBJ2-5,15,.,.,TRBV7-6,CASSLLTGPKGNQYF,TGTGCCAGCAGCCTACTGACAGGCCCAAAAGGGAACCAGTACTTC
TRBJ1-2,14,.,.,TRBV7-9,CASSFLESNYGYTF,TGTGCCAGCAGCTTCTTAGAATCTAACTATGGCTACACCTTC
TRBJ2-7,13,.,.,TRBV29-1,CSVVGRKTYEQYF,TGCAGCGTTGTGGGTAGAAAAACCTACGAGCAGTACTTC
TRBJ2-3,14,TRBD2,.,TRBV28,CASSNLAGGSTQYF,TGTGCCAGCAGTAACTTAGCGGGAGGGTCTACGCAGTATTTT
TRBJ2-7,12,.,.,TRBV27,CASSAQDSQQYF,TGTGCCAGCAGTGCACAGGACAGCCAGCAGTACTTC
TRBJ2-7,14,TRBD1,.,TRBV9,CASSVGTGNYEQYF,TGTGCCAGCAGCGTGGGGACAGGGAACTACGAGCAGTACTTC
TRBJ1-1,13,.,.,TRBV4-1,CASSLHGTAEAFF,TGCGCCAGCAGCCTTCATGGGACGGCTGAAGCTTTCTTT
TRBJ2-1,13,.,.,TRBV27,CASSWGAYNEQFF,TGTGCCAGCAGTTGGGGTGCGTACAATGAGCAGTTCTTC
TRBJ2-7,15,TRBD2,.,TRBV6-5,CASRFGLAVSYEQYF,TGTGCCAGCAGGTTCGGTCTAGCGGTCTCCTACGAGCAGTACTTC
TRBJ2-2,15,TRBD1,.,TRBV2,CASTSPQGAAGELFF,TGTGCCAGCACATCGCCACAGGGGGCTGCGGGGGAGCTGTTTTTT
TRBJ2-1,12,TRBD2,few,TRBV9,CASSVNGREQFF,TGTGCCAGCAGCGTGAACGGGAGGGAGCAGTTCTTC
TRBJ1-1,12,.,.,TRBV19,CASLAVNTEAFF,TGTGCCAGTTTAGCAGTGAACACTGAAGCTTTCTTT
TRBJ2-3,15,.,.,TRBV9,CASSPYSSSTDTQYF,TGTGCCAGCAGCCCCTATTCGTCTAGCACAGATACGCAGTATTTT
TRBJ2-1,15,TRBD2,.,TRBV27,CASSLTGTSFNEQFF,TGTGCCAGCAGTCTCACCGGGACTAGCTTCAATGAGCAGTTCTTC
TRBJ2-2,16,TRBD1,.,TRBV7-9,CASSGQGAENTGELFF,TGTGCCAGCAGCGGACAGGGTGCGGAGAACACCGGGGAGCTGTTTTTT
TRBJ1-1,15,.,.,TRBV13,CASIPAGGLDTEAFF,TGTGCCAGCATCCCAGCGGGGGGTTTAGACACTGAAGCTTTCTTT
TRBJ2-7,14,TRBD1,once,TRBV29-1,CSAEGGQGPYEQYF,TGCAGCGCCGAAGGGGGACAGGGGCCCTACGAGCAGTACTTC
TRBJ2-7,10,.,.,TRBV29-1,CSVGVYEQYF,TGCAGCGTCGGCGTCTACGAGCAGTACTTC
TRBJ2-3,17,TRBD1,.,TRBV5-1,CASSLDRDRDFTDTQYF,TGCGCCAGCAGCTTGGACCGGGACAGGGACTTCACAGATACGCAGTATTTT
TRBJ2-1,14,.,once,TRBV7-9,CASSPISVSDEQFF,TGTGCCAGCAGCCCCATTTCAGTATCCGATGAGCAGTTCTTC
TRBJ2-1,11,.,once,TRBV13,CASSSMVEQFF,TGTGCCAGCAGCTCGATGGTTGAGCAGTTCTTC
TRBJ2-5,14,.,once,TRBV28,CASSSPTREETQYF,TGTGCCAGCAGTTCCCCTACCAGGGAGGAGACCCAGTACTTC
TRBJ2-7,17,.,.,TRBV4-1,CASSQGGAAATIYEQYF,TGCGCCAGCAGCCAAGGGGGGGCCGCGGCAACAATTTACGAGCAGTACTTC
TRBJ2-1,14,.,.,TRBV19,CASSIWYGGNEQFF,TGTGCCAGTAGTATATGGTACGGGGGCAATGAGCAGTTCTTC
TRBJ2-2,15,TRBD1,.,TRBV10-3,CAISTGGGGTGELFF,TGTGCCATCAGTACAGGGGGCGGAGGAACCGGGGAGCTGTTTTTT
TRBJ1-1,12,.,.,TRBV25-1,CASRDRNTEAFF,TGTGCCAGCAGGGACAGAAACACTGAAGCTTTCTTT
TRBJ2-6,14,.,few,TRBV14,CASKIRDGANVLTF,TGTGCCAGCAAGATAAGGGACGGGGCCAACGTCCTGACTTTC
TRBJ1-3,16,.,.,TRBV5-1,CASSPKNGPSGNTIYF,TGCGCCAGCAGCCCGAAAAACGGACCCTCTGGAAACACCATATATTTT
TRBJ2-7,12,.,.,TRBV25-1,CASSQVYNEQYF,TGTGCCAGCAGTCAGGTTTATAACGAGCAGTACTTC
TRBJ2-5,16,.,.,TRBV27,CASSLSMGTLEGTQYF,TGTGCCAGCAGTTTAAGTATGGGGACCCTTGAGGGGACCCAGTACTTC
TRBJ2-4,16,TRBD2,.,TRBV9,CASSPRTSAAKNIQYF,TGTGCCAGCAGCCCCCGGACTAGTGCAGCCAAAAACATTCAGTACTTC
TRBJ2-2,17,TRBD2,.,TRBV5-1,CASSLVLAGENTGELFF,TGCGCCAGCAGCTTGGTCCTAGCGGGAGAAAACACCGGGGAGCTGTTTTTT
TRBJ2-3,18,.,.,TRBV4-2,CASSQEWATKISSDTQYF,TGTGCCAGCAGCCAAGAATGGGCGACTAAAATTTCCTCAGATACGCAGTATTTT
TRBJ1-5,17,TRBD1,.,TRBV6-1,CASSKDRVVQSNQPQHF,TGTGCCAGCAGTAAAGACAGGGTAGTTCAGAGCAATCAGCCCCAGCATTTT
TRBJ1-1,17,.,.,TRBV19,CASSIFPRDSMNTEAFF,TGTGCCAGTAGTATTTTCCCCCGTGACTCTATGAACACTGAAGCTTTCTTT
TRBJ2-5,19,TRBD2,.,TRBV27,CASRNLAFGTRRRRETQYF,TGTGCCAGCAGAAATTTAGCTTTCGGGACTAGAAGAAGAAGGGAGACCCAGTACTTC
TRBJ2-5,14,TRBD1,.,TRBV10-3,CAIRDRGEAETQYF,TGTGCCATCAGGGACAGGGGGGAGGCAGAGACCCAGTACTTC